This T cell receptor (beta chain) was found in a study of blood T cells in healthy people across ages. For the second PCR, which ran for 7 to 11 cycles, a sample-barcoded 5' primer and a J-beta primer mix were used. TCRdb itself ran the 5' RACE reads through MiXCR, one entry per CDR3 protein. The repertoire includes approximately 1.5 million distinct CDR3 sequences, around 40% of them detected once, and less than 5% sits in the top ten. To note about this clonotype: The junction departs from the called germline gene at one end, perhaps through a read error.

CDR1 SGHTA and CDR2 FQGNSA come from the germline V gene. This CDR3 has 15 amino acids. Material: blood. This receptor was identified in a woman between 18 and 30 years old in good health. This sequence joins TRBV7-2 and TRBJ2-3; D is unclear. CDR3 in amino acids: CARSLTQLDTDTQYF. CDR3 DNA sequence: TGTGCCCGCAGCTTAACGCAACTTGACACAGATACGCAGTATTTT. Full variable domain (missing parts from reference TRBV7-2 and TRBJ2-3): GAGVSQSPSNKVTEKGKDVELRCDPISGHTALYWYRQSLGQGLEFLIYFQGNSAPDKSGLPSDRFSAERTGGSVSTLTIQRTQQEDSAVYLCARSLTQLDTDTQYFGPGTRLTVL.